The next 22 T cell receptor beta chains were all read from a single sample in a study of T cell responses to AZD1222 COVID-19 vaccine. The table came from immunoSEQ multiplex PCR; TCRdb's copy has only in-frame clones and leaves some out. The sample yields some 120,000 clones, roughly 85% seen once. This material consisted of peripheral blood, taken on day 0 of MenACWY control vaccination. Receptors were obtained from an adult in good health.

The sample holds one count of this clone. This chain uses TRBV3-1 (or the pseudogene TRBV3-2) with TRBJ1-4, with D perhaps TRBD1 (5 bases). Germline-derived CDR1 and CDR2 are LGHDT and YNNKEL (reference sequence). This CDR3 has 15 amino acids. V was cut by 0 bases and J by 7 bases, with 12 bases left in between. CDR3 nucleotide sequence: TGTGCCAGCAGCCAAGATCAAGGGGTGGGTGAAAAACTGTTTTTT. It codes for CASSQDQGVGEKLFF.

The rearrangement uses TRBV5-3 and TRBJ2-7; D is ambiguous. TRBV5-3 is treated as an ORF (open reading frame) with a function not yet certain. V was cut by 0 bases and J by 0 bases, with 10 bases left in between. There are 15 residues in the CDR3. CDR3 nucleotide sequence: TGTGCCAGAAGCTTGGTCAGGCCGAACTCCTACGAGCAGTACTTC. It encodes CARSLVRPNSYEQYF.

This chain links TRBV18 with TRBJ1-3; TRBD1 agrees at 7 bases. The CDR3 is 15 residues long. With V trimmed by 3 bases and J by 4 bases, 6 bases remained unmatched. Germline V lookup: CDR1 KGHSH, CDR2 LQKENI. In DNA, the CDR3 is TGTGCCAGCTCACCGACGACAGGGAGGGGAAACACCATATATTTT. It is translated as CASSPTTGRGNTIYF.

This clone showed up just a few times. The chain is built from TRBV7-9 and TRBJ2-4, with 9 bases matching TRBD1. The CDR3 runs to 18 residues. Germline loops: CDR1 SEHNR, CDR2 FQNEAQ (reference sequence). The ends lost 1 base at V and 0 bases at J; junction bases unmatched: 7. CDR3 nucleotides: TGTGCCAGCAGCTTAGTCGACAGGGGGTCGTTAGCCAAAAACATTCAGTACTTC. Translation: CASSLVDRGSLAKNIQYF.

Only a few counts were recorded for this clone. This sequence joins TRBV14 and TRBJ2-7; 8 bases match TRBD1. CDR1 is SGHDN and CDR2 is FVKESK in the germline V gene. Trimming at V came to 2 bases and at J to 2 bases, leaving 5 bases not matched to a gene. This CDR3 is built from 15 residues. In DNA form, the CDR3 reads TGTGCCAGCAGCCAACCCGGGACAGGCGCCTACGAGCAGTACTTC. As protein: CASSQPGTGAYEQYF. Together with reference TRBV14 and TRBJ2-7, the CDR3 gives the full variable domain: EAGVTQFPSHSVIEKGQTVTLRCDPISGHDNLYWYRRVMGKEIKFLLHFVKESKQDESGMPNNRFLAERTGGTYSTLKVQPAELEDSGVYFCASSQPGTGAYEQYFGPGTRLTVT.

V is TRBV9 and J is TRBJ1-2; D is undetermined. The germline CDR1 and CDR2 sequences are SGDLS and YYNGEE. The CDR3 has 15 residues. V gave up 4 bases and J gave up 4 bases, with 17 bases separating them. The DNA of the CDR3 is TGTGCCAGCAGCCTTGCAGGTCAACCGCTCTATGGCTACACCTTC. Its translation: CASSLAGQPLYGYTF.

The chain employs TRBV19 and TRBJ1-5; TRBD1 matches at 9 bases. Germline V gives CDR1 LNHDA, CDR2 SQIVND (reference sequence). The CDR3 length is 17 residues. J lost 0 bases, V lost 6 bases, and 9 bases had no gene match. The CDR3: CASSRDRASYSNQPQHF. In nucleotides, the CDR3 is TGTGCCAGTAGCCGGGACAGGGCGTCTTATAGCAATCAGCCCCAGCATTTT.

The chain recombines TRBV7-2 with TRBJ1-4; D gene uncertain. The CDR3 covers 14 residues. Germline V CDR1 and CDR2: SGHTA, FQGNSA. Trimming removed 5 bases at V and 3 bases at J, with 10 bases between. The CDR3 reads CASSKGSSNEKLFF. CDR3 nucleotides: TGTGCCAGCAGCAAGGGAAGTTCTAATGAAAAACTGTTTTTT.

The V call is TRBV28, the J call TRBJ1-2; 7 positions agree with TRBD1. Germline assignment: CDR1 MDHEN and CDR2 SYDVKM. This CDR3 region has 14 residues. V shed 3 bases, J shed 4 bases, and the junction held 5 bases outside the gene matches. The CDR3 sequence is CASSLGQSLYGYTF. CDR3 nucleotides: TGTGCCAGCAGTTTGGGACAGTCCCTCTATGGCTACACCTTC.

This clone was seen just once. The chain uses TRBV6-5 and TRBJ1-2, with D uncertain. Germline V gene sequence: CDR1 MNHEY, CDR2 SVGAGI. The V gene lost 0 bases and the J gene lost 2 bases, with 10 bases spanning the gap. The length of the CDR3 is 15 residues. The chain's CDR3 is CASSYSRDGNYGYTF. CDR3 DNA sequence: TGTGCCAGCAGTTACTCCCGTGACGGAAACTATGGCTACACCTTC.

This sequence joins TRBV6-2 or TRBV6-3 and TRBJ1-5; TRBD1 matches 7 bases. Trimming at V came to 6 bases and at J to 7 bases, leaving 9 bases not matched to a gene. Germline lookup yields CDR1 MNHEY and CDR2 SVGEGT. This CDR3 is 14 amino acids long. The CDR3 here is CASSHQGGAQPQHF. CDR3 nucleotide sequence: TGTGCCAGCAGCCATCAGGGGGGGGCACAGCCCCAGCATTTT.

The rearrangement uses TRBV4-1 and TRBJ1-2; D possibly corresponds to TRBD1 (6 bases). V lost 4 bases to trimming and J lost 2 bases, with 14 bases between them. CDR1 MGHRA and CDR2 YSYEKL come from the germline V gene. The CDR3 consists of 15 residues. CDR3 loop: CASSREDSSNYGYTF. The CDR3, as DNA: TGCGCCAGCAGCCGGGAGGACAGTTCCAACTATGGCTACACCTTC.

The rearrangement links TRBV7-2 to TRBJ2-2, with a tentative D call TRBD1 (5 bases). From germline, CDR1 is SGHTA and CDR2 FQGNSA. The CDR3 runs to 17 residues. With 1 base removed from V and 4 bases from J, the gap between germline ends came to 16 bases. CDR3 residues: CASSLDPGRVRTGELFF. As DNA, the CDR3 is TGTGCCAGCAGCTTAGACCCCGGCAGGGTACGCACCGGGGAGCTGTTTTTT. The whole variable domain, remainder taken from reference TRBV7-2 and TRBJ2-2, is GAGVSQSPSNKVTEKGKDVELRCDPISGHTALYWYRQSLGQGLEFLIYFQGNSAPDKSGLPSDRFSAERTGGSVSTLTIQRTQQEDSAVYLCASSLDPGRVRTGELFFGEGSRLTVL.

This rearrangement joins TRBV29-1 to TRBJ1-1; D is uncertain. Germline CDR1 is SQVTM and CDR2 is ANQGSEA. This CDR3 region has 13 residues. In nucleotides, the CDR3 is TGCACCTCCCACTTTCCGACCCCAAGTGAAGCTTTCTTT. Translating it yields CTSHFPTPSEAFF.

The chain employs TRBV7-2 and TRBJ1-2; perhaps TRBD1 as D (5 bases). Germline V gene data show CDR1 as SGHTA and CDR2 as FQGNSA. Trimming pared 1 base from V and 4 bases from J, leaving 10 bases between. CDR3 length: 14 residues. The DNA of the CDR3 is TGTGCCAGCAGCTTAGGAGGGGTAGGCTATGGCTACACCTTC. It codes for CASSLGGVGYGYTF.

This chain joins TRBV7-2 and TRBJ2-7; TRBD2 matches at 9 bases. This CDR3 comprises 16 residues. Losses at the gene ends were 0 bases for V and 3 bases for J; bases not matched to a gene: 6. Germline values: CDR1 SGHTA, CDR2 FQGNSA. CDR3 loop: CASSLAVSGGNYEQYF. The CDR3 region has the DNA TGTGCCAGCAGCTTAGCGGTTAGCGGGGGAAACTACGAGCAGTACTTC.

The chain uses TRBV5-1 and TRBJ2-1; perhaps TRBD1 as D (5 bases). This CDR3 comprises 16 residues. Germline lookup yields CDR1 SGHRS and CDR2 YFSETQ. V lost 5 bases, J lost 1 base, and 16 bases lay in between. CDR3 amino acids: CASSQDNRLSYNEQFF. DNA for the CDR3: TGCGCCAGCAGTCAGGACAACCGGTTATCCTACAATGAGCAGTTCTTC.

The gene calls are TRBV6-5 and TRBJ1-2; D may be TRBD1 (5 bases). Germline-derived CDR1 and CDR2 are MNHEY and SVGAGI. The V end was cut by 7 bases, the J end by 6 bases, with 21 bases between. The CDR3 totals 15 residues. The CDR3 here is CASTTRQGFRDGYTF. Written as DNA, the CDR3 is TGTGCCAGCACGACTCGGCAGGGCTTTAGGGATGGCTACACCTTC.

This chain connects TRBV7-3 to TRBJ1-2; weak D call: TRBD1 (5 bases). CDR1 and CDR2 from the germline V gene are SGHTA and FQGTGA. The CDR3 totals 15 residues. V lost 5 bases, J lost 4 bases, and 17 bases lay in between. CDR3 bases: TGTGCCAGCAGCCCCACCGGGACGGACACCTATGGCTACACCTTC. Amino acids: CASSPTGTDTYGYTF.

The chain has TRBV7-9 and TRBJ2-3; no clear D gene. CDR3 length: 12 residues. V lost 3 bases and J lost 6, with 7 bases in between. Germline V gene sequence: CDR1 SEHNR, CDR2 FQNEAQ (reference sequence). CDR3 nucleotides: TGTGCCAGCAGCTTCTCCACGGATACGCAGTATTTT. It translates to CASSFSTDTQYF.

The V call is TRBV29-1, the J call TRBJ1-1; TRBD1 is a possible D gene (5 bases). Deletions cut 6 bases from V and 7 bases from J, with 15 bases between. Germline CDR1 reads SQVTM; CDR2 reads ANQGSEA. This CDR3 contains 12 residues. This chain's CDR3 is CSVAPNQGEAFF. The CDR3 DNA reads TGCAGCGTGGCTCCTAACCAGGGTGAAGCTTTCTTT.

V is TRBV6-2 or TRBV6-3 and J is TRBJ2-1; TRBD2 aligns across 11 bases. The CDR3 spans 13 residues. The J segment lost 7 bases and the V segment lost 6 bases, leaving 2 bases of the junction unmatched. Germline CDR1 reads MNHEY; CDR2 reads SVGEGT. The CDR3 bases are TGTGCCAGCAGCCTAGCGGGGGGTAATGAGCAGTTCTTC. It is translated as CASSLAGGNEQFF.